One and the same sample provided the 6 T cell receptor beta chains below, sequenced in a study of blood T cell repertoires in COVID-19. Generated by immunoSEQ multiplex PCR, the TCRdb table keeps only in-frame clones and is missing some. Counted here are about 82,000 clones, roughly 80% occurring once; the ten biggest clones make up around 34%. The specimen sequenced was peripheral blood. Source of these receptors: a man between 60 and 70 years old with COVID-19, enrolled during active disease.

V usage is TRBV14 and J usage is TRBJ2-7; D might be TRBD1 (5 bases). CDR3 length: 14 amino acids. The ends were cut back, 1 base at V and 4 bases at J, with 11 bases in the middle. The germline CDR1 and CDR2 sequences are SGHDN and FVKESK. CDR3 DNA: TGTGCCAGCAGCCAAGCATGGGGCGCATACGAGCAGTACTTC. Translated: CASSQAWGAYEQYF.

CDR3 sequence: CASSARQYGNQPQHF. The CDR3 nucleotides read TGTGCCAGCAGTGCCCGACAGTATGGCAATCAGCCCCAGCATTTT. The chain uses TRBV27 and TRBJ1-5; a possible D gene is TRBD1 (5 bases). V lost 5 bases and J 2 bases, leaving 13 bases between the germline ends. There are 15 residues in the CDR3. Germline-derived CDR1 and CDR2 are MNHEY and SMNVEV (reference sequence).

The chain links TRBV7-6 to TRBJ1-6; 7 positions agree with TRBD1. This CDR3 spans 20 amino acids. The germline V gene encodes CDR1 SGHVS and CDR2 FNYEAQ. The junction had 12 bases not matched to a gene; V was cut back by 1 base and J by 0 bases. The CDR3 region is CASSLVTAGGSSSYNSPLHF. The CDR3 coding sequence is TGTGCCAGCAGCTTAGTCACGGCAGGGGGTTCGAGCTCCTATAATTCACCCCTCCACTTT. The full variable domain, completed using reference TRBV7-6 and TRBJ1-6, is GAGVSQSPRYKVTKRGQDVALRCDPISGHVSLYWYRQALGQGPEFLTYFNYEAQQDKSGLPNDRFSAERPEGSISTLTIQRTEQRDSAMYRCASSLVTAGGSSSYNSPLHFGNGTRLTVT.

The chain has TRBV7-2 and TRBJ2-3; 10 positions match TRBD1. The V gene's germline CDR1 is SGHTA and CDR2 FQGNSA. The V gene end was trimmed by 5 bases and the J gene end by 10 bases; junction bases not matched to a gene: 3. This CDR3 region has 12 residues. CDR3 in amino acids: CASSPGTGAQYF. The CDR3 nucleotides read TGTGCCAGCAGCCCTGGGACAGGGGCGCAGTATTTT.

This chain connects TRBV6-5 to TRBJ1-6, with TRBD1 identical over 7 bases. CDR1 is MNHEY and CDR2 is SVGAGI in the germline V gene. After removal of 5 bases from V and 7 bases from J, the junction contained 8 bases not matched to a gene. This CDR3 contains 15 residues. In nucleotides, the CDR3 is TGTGCCAGCAGTCACCGGGACAGCGAAAATTCACCCCTCCACTTT. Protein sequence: CASSHRDSENSPLHF.

This chain's CDR3 is CASNGRDSGNTIYF. DNA for the CDR3: TGTGCCAGTAACGGGAGGGACTCTGGAAACACCATATATTTT. The genes are TRBV19 and TRBJ1-3; no definite D call. This CDR3 is built from 14 residues. From germline, CDR1 is LNHDA and CDR2 SQIVND (reference sequence). Deletions cut 7 bases from V and 0 bases from J, with 10 bases between. Full variable domain (remainder filled in from reference TRBV19 and TRBJ1-3): DGGITQSPKYLFRKEGQNVTLSCEQNLNHDAMYWYRQDPGQGLRLIYYSQIVNDFQKGDIAEGYSVSREKKESFPLTVTSAQKNPTAFYLCASNGRDSGNTIYFGEGSWLTVV.